The 29 T cell receptor beta chains given below trace back to one sample, sequenced in a study of CD8+ T cells in alopecia areata. It was cDNA, reverse transcribed from extracted RNA, that served as the sequencing template. Repertoires were generated with immunoSEQ multiplex PCR, while TCRdb's copy carries only in-frame clones and drops some. Of some 110,000 clones in the sample, 55% to 65% were seen once. Material: CD4+ T cells sorted from blood. The receptors derive from a human donor in good health.

The chain joins TRBV4-1 to TRBJ1-1; D unresolved. The V gene's germline CDR1 is MGHRA and CDR2 YSYEKL. Trimming shortened V by 0 bases and J by 0 bases, and 8 bases separated the two germline ends. The CDR3 runs to 15 residues. The CDR3 region is CASSQEASLNTEAFF. The CDR3, as DNA: TGCGCCAGCAGCCAAGAGGCGTCTTTGAACACTGAAGCTTTCTTT.

The chain is built from TRBV27 and TRBJ1-1; D remains unclear. Trimming left V 6 bases short and J 0 bases short, with 11 bases between. This CDR3 has 14 amino acids. Looked up from germline, CDR1 is MNHEY and CDR2 is SMNVEV (reference sequence). In nucleotides, the CDR3 is TGTGCCAGCAGCCCTTTGCCCATGAACACTGAAGCTTTCTTT. Translated: CASSPLPMNTEAFF.

In DNA, the CDR3 is TGCAGCGTTGATAAGGGATCCTATGGCTACACCTTC. This encodes CSVDKGSYGYTF. The rearrangement joins TRBV29-1 to TRBJ1-2; D ambiguous. Germline V gene lookup returns CDR1 SQVTM and CDR2 ANQGSEA. Trimming pared 3 bases from V and 4 bases from J, leaving 9 bases between. The CDR3 extends over 12 amino acids. Based on the CDR3 plus reference TRBV29-1 and TRBJ1-2, the full variable domain is SAVISQKPSRDICQRGTSLTIQCQVDSQVTMMFWYRQQPGQSLTLIATANQGSEATYESGFVIDKFPISRPNLTFSTLTVSNMSPEDSSIYLCSVDKGSYGYTFGSGTRLTVV.

The chain uses TRBV7-3 and TRBJ2-1; maybe TRBD1 (6 bases). The germline V and J ends were trimmed by 3 bases and 0 bases, with 9 bases remaining between them. This CDR3 region has 15 residues. Germline CDR1 is SGHTA and CDR2 is FQGTGA. CDR3 sequence: CASSLGASSYNEQFF. In DNA, the CDR3 is TGTGCCAGCAGCTTGGGGGCCAGCTCCTACAATGAGCAGTTCTTC.

The genes are TRBV7-2 and TRBJ1-5, with D perhaps matching TRBD1 (5 bases). Trimming cost V 6 bases and J 7 bases, with 16 bases left between them. Germline lookup yields CDR1 SGHTA and CDR2 FQGNSA. The CDR3 spans 14 residues. This CDR3 reads CASSPGRVEQPQHF. CDR3 nucleotides: TGTGCCAGCAGTCCTGGCAGGGTGGAACAGCCCCAGCATTTT.

The genes are TRBV29-1 and TRBJ2-7, with 8 nucleotides matching TRBD1. The CDR3 has 14 amino acids. Germline CDR1 is SQVTM and CDR2 is ANQGSEA. V was pared by 6 bases and J by 4 bases, with 11 bases of the junction left unmatched. The CDR3 sequence: CSVRGGRGQYEQYF. CDR3 sequence (DNA): TGCAGCGTCCGTGGGGGCAGGGGGCAATACGAGCAGTACTTC.

The chain couples TRBV2 to TRBJ1-4, with a tentative D call TRBD1 (6 bases). The V end was cut by 6 bases, the J end by 0 bases, with 11 bases between. The CDR3 is 15 residues long. Germline V gene data show CDR1 as SNHLY and CDR2 as FYNNEI. CDR3 DNA: TGTGCCAGCAGGGGGGACATTACAACTAATGAAAAACTGTTTTTT. This gives the protein CASRGDITTNEKLFF.

V is TRBV6-1 and J is TRBJ2-5, with 10 bases lining up with TRBD2. With 6 bases clipped from V and 4 bases from J, the junction kept 8 bases outside the gene matches. The CDR3 is made up of 15 amino acids. The germline V gene encodes CDR1 MNHNS and CDR2 SASEGT. The CDR3 loop reads CASRRGAGGRETQYF. The CDR3 coding sequence is TGTGCCAGCAGGAGGGGAGCGGGGGGGCGAGAGACCCAGTACTTC.

This clone appeared a few times. CDR3 sequence (DNA): TGTGCCAGCAGCCAGGGGGTCCATAGGATTCAAGAGACCCAGTACTTC. Translation gives CASSQGVHRIQETQYF. The chain uses TRBV7-2 and TRBJ2-5, with 7 nucleotides matching TRBD1. The CDR3 extends over 16 amino acids. The V segment lost 5 bases and the J segment 2 bases; nucleotides outside the gene matches: 11. Germline CDR1 is SGHTA and CDR2 is FQGNSA.

The genes are TRBV29-1 and TRBJ1-1, with D unclear. Germline V gene sequence: CDR1 SQVTM, CDR2 ANQGSEA. Trimming stripped 6 bases from V and 0 bases from J, with 8 bases between. CDR3 length: 12 residues. This CDR3 reads CSVGRLNTEAFF. CDR3 DNA sequence: TGCAGCGTAGGGCGTCTGAACACTGAAGCTTTCTTT.

V and J are TRBV11-2 and TRBJ2-3; 11 nucleotides align to TRBD2. The germline V gene encodes CDR1 SGHAT and CDR2 FQNNGV. This CDR3 has 16 amino acids. Trimming took 5 bases from V and 10 from J; bases not matched to a gene: 14. CDR3 protein: CASSPSVAGGPGAQYF. As DNA, the CDR3 is TGTGCCAGCAGCCCAAGTGTAGCGGGGGGGCCTGGCGCGCAGTATTTT.

This chain connects TRBV29-1 to TRBJ1-1; D not certain. The CDR3 has 12 amino acids. V shed 7 bases and J shed 1 base, with 10 bases lying between them. Germline assignment: CDR1 SQVTM and CDR2 ANQGSEA. The DNA for the CDR3 is TGCAGCGCTTCAAACAGGAACACTGAAGCTTTCTTT. It yields the protein CSASNRNTEAFF.

The rearrangement uses TRBV30 and TRBJ1-1, with D unclear. Germline values: CDR1 GTSNPN, CDR2 SVGIG (reference sequence). V gave up 3 bases and J gave up 6 bases, with 14 bases separating them. The CDR3 covers 13 residues. CDR3 sequence: CAWRAYFSAEAFF. In DNA, the CDR3 is TGTGCCTGGAGGGCATATTTCAGCGCTGAAGCTTTCTTT. The full variable domain, rest sourced from reference TRBV30 and TRBJ1-1, is SQTIHQWPATLVQPVGSPLSLECTVEGTSNPNLYWYRQAAGRGLQLLFYSVGIGQISSEVPQNLSASRPQDRQFILSSKKLLLSDSGFYLCAWRAYFSAEAFFGQGTRLTVV.

The chain links TRBV30 to TRBJ1-3; D remains ambiguous. Trimming stripped 3 bases from V and 0 bases from J, with 3 bases between. The CDR3 has 12 residues. CDR1 is GTSNPN and CDR2 is SVGIG in the germline V gene (reference sequence). The CDR3 is CAWRYSGNTIYF. Here the CDR3 DNA reads TGTGCCTGGAGATACTCTGGAAACACCATATATTTT.

The V and J genes are TRBV12-5 and TRBJ1-6, with a possible D match to TRBD1 (5 bases). Germline values: CDR1 LGHNT, CDR2 FRNRAP. CDR3 length: 13 amino acids. The ends were cut back, 6 bases at V and 10 bases at J, with 13 bases in the middle. CDR3 sequence: CASGLGGGSPLHF. CDR3 nucleotide sequence: TGTGCTAGTGGGCTCGGCGGGGGATCACCCCTCCACTTT.

J is TRBJ1-2 and V is TRBV7-9; 7 bases map to TRBD1. CDR1 is SEHNR, CDR2 FQNEAQ, per germline (reference sequence). CDR3 length equals 15 residues. V gave up 3 bases and J gave up 5 bases; unmatched junction bases: 9. The CDR3 sequence: CASSFPSTGEYGYTF. The CDR3 DNA reads as TGTGCCAGCAGCTTCCCCTCTACAGGGGAATATGGCTACACCTTC.

This clone has only a few counts. V gene TRBV4-1 combines with J gene TRBJ2-7; 10 bases align to TRBD2. V trimming: 3 bases; J trimming: 1 base; junction bases outside the gene matches: 6. This CDR3 spans 16 amino acids. Per germline, CDR1 MGHRA and CDR2 YSYEKL. The CDR3 DNA reads TGCGCCAGCAGCCAGACCCCTAGCGGGGGTTCCTACGAGCAGTACTTC. Protein: CASSQTPSGGSYEQYF.

A few counts support this clone. CDR3 amino acids: CASSRGRSNYEQYF. The CDR3 DNA follows: TGTGCCAGCTCCAGAGGGCGGAGCAACTACGAGCAGTACTTC. The chain employs TRBV18 and TRBJ2-7; the D gene is possibly TRBD2 (5 bases). Germline CDR1 KGHSH, CDR2 LQKENI. The CDR3 has 14 residues. The V gene lost 6 bases and the J gene lost 3 bases, with 15 bases spanning the gap. Full variable domain (outside the CDR3, taken from reference TRBV18 and TRBJ2-7): NAGVMQNPRHLVRRRGQEARLRCSPMKGHSHVYWYRQLPEEGLKFMVYLQKENIIDESGMPKERFSAEFPKEGPSILRIQQVVRGDSAAYFCASSRGRSNYEQYFGPGTRLTVT.

The genes are TRBV5-1 and TRBJ2-3, with a tentative D call TRBD1 (6 bases). Per germline, CDR1 SGHRS and CDR2 YFSETQ. V lost 1 base and J 2 bases, leaving 11 bases between the germline ends. This CDR3 comprises 15 residues. CDR3 in amino acids: CASSLTTGPTDTQYF. CDR3 sequence (DNA): TGCGCCAGCAGCTTGACAACAGGGCCCACAGATACGCAGTATTTT.

The chain joins TRBV13 to TRBJ1-6, with unresolved D. V lost 5 bases to trimming and J lost 9 bases, with 17 bases between them. Germline CDR1 reads PRHDT; CDR2 reads FYEKMQ (reference sequence). The CDR3 runs 15 residues. CDR3 region: CASSPGRTLGSPLHF. The CDR3 nucleotides read TGTGCCAGCAGCCCCGGACGGACTCTTGGTTCACCCCTCCACTTT.

The table lists this clone with a few counts. V is TRBV10-2 and J is TRBJ2-1; TRBD2 aligns across 8 bases. The germline V gene has CDR1 WSHSY and CDR2 SAAADI. J was trimmed by 10 bases and V by 4 bases; bases with no gene match: 3. The CDR3 covers 12 residues. CDR3 residues: CASSVPGGEQFF. The CDR3 DNA sequence: TGCGCCAGCAGTGTCCCGGGAGGGGAGCAGTTCTTC.

The rearrangement links TRBV4-1 to TRBJ2-2; tentatively, D is TRBD2 (6 bases). The V and J ends lost 6 bases and 7 bases respectively, with 12 bases between them. The V gene's germline CDR1 is MGHRA and CDR2 YSYEKL. This CDR3 contains 13 residues. CDR3 region: CASRGDWGGELFF. CDR3 DNA sequence: TGCGCCAGCAGAGGGGACTGGGGCGGGGAGCTGTTTTTT.

The rearrangement links TRBV19 to TRBJ1-1; D possibly corresponds to TRBD1 (5 bases). The CDR3 is 17 residues long. V lost 4 bases to trimming and J lost 5 bases, with 23 bases between them. Germline values: CDR1 LNHDA, CDR2 SQIVND (reference sequence). CDR3 residues: CASSSLRQGASRTEAFF. The CDR3 bases are TGTGCCAGTAGTAGCCTTCGTCAGGGAGCCTCTAGGACTGAAGCTTTCTTT.

This clone was counted between two and nine times. This rearrangement joins TRBV9 to TRBJ2-5; 8 bases match TRBD2. The CDR3 totals 15 residues. Per the germline V gene, CDR1 is SGDLS and CDR2 is YYNGEE. Trimming cost V 3 bases and J 3 bases; bases outside gene matches: 7. For the CDR3, the DNA is TGTGCCAGCAGCGAACGGGTAGCGGGGAAAGAGACCCAGTACTTC. Protein sequence: CASSERVAGKETQYF.

The chain joins TRBV6-5 to TRBJ1-6, with 7 bases fitting TRBD1. CDR3 length: 14 residues. Per the germline V gene, CDR1 is MNHEY and CDR2 is SVGAGI. The V and J ends lost 6 bases and 7 bases, in that order; junction bases with no gene match: 6. The CDR3 region is CASRGTGANSPLHF. DNA for the CDR3: TGTGCCAGCAGGGGAACAGGGGCGAATTCACCCCTCCACTTT.

The V gene is TRBV29-1, the J gene TRBJ2-5, with 7 bases lining up with TRBD1. Germline V lookup: CDR1 SQVTM, CDR2 ANQGSEA. The CDR3 consists of 15 residues. The DNA of the CDR3 is TGCAGGGAGCTGTTCCGGGACAGAGTCTGGGAGACCCAGTACTTC. Amino acids: CRELFRDRVWETQYF.

This clone was seen more than once but under ten times. The gene calls are TRBV5-1 and TRBJ1-1, with 9 positions matching TRBD1. J was trimmed by 9 bases and V by 2 bases; bases with no gene match: 5. Germline CDR1 SGHRS, CDR2 YFSETQ. CDR3 length: 13 amino acids. This CDR3 is CASSFDRGRKAFF. The CDR3, as DNA: TGCGCCAGCAGCTTTGACAGGGGGAGGAAAGCTTTCTTT.

In DNA, the CDR3 is TGCAGCGTCGCTGACAGGGGCTATGGCTACACCTTC. The encoded protein is CSVADRGYGYTF. The rearrangement uses TRBV29-1 and TRBJ1-2; 8 bases are shared with TRBD1. With V trimmed by 6 bases and J by 4 bases, 4 bases remained unmatched. The length of the CDR3 is 12 residues. Germline V lookup: CDR1 SQVTM, CDR2 ANQGSEA.

The sample holds a few counts of this clone. The J gene is TRBJ1-1, the V gene TRBV7-8; TRBD1 aligns across 8 bases. Per germline, CDR1 SGHVS and CDR2 FQNEAQ. The trim removed 6 bases at V and 4 bases at J, leaving 4 bases unmatched. This CDR3 has 13 residues. For the CDR3, the DNA is TGTGCCAGCAGACAGGACAGGGCCACTGAAGCTTTCTTT. Its translation: CASRQDRATEAFF.